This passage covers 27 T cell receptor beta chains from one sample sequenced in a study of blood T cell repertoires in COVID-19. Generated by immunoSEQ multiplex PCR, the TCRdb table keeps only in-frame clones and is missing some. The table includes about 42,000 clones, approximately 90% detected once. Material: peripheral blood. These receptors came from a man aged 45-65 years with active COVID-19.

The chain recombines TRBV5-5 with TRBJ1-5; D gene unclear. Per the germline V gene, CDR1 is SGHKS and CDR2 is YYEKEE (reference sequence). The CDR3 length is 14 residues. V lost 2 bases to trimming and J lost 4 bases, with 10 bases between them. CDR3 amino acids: CASSFRQANQPQHF. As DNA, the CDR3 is TGTGCCAGCAGCTTTAGGCAGGCGAATCAGCCCCAGCATTTT.

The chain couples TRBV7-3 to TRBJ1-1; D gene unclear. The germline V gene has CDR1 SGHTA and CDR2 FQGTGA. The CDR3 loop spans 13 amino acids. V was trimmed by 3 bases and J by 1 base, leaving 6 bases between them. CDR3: CASSLEGNTEAFF. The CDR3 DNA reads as TGTGCCAGCAGCTTGGAGGGGAACACTGAAGCTTTCTTT. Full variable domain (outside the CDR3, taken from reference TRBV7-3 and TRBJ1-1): GAGVSQTPSNKVTEKGKYVELRCDPISGHTALYWYRQSLGQGPEFLIYFQGTGAADDSGLPNDRFFAVRPEGSVSTLKIQRTERGDSAVYLCASSLEGNTEAFFGQGTRLTVV.

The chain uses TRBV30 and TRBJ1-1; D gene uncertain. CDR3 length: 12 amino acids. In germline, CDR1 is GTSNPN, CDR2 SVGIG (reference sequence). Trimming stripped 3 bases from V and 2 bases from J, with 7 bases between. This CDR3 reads CAWSQRNTEAFF. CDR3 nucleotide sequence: TGTGCCTGGAGCCAGCGAAACACTGAAGCTTTCTTT. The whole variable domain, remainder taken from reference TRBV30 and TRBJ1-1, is SQTIHQWPATLVQPVGSPLSLECTVEGTSNPNLYWYRQAAGRGLQLLFYSVGIGQISSEVPQNLSASRPQDRQFILSSKKLLLSDSGFYLCAWSQRNTEAFFGQGTRLTVV.

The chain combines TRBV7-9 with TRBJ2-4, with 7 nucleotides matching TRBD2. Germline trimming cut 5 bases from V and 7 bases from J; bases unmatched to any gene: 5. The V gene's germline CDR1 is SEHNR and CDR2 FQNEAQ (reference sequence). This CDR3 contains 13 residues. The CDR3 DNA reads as TGTGCCAGCAGCGGACTAGTGTGGAACATTCAGTACTTC. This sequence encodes CASSGLVWNIQYF.

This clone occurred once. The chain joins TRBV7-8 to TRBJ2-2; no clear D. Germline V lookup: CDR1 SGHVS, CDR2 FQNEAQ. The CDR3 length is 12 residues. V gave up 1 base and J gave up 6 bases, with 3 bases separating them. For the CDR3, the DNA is TGTGCCAGCAGCTTAGGAGCCGGGGAGCTGTTTTTT. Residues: CASSLGAGELFF.

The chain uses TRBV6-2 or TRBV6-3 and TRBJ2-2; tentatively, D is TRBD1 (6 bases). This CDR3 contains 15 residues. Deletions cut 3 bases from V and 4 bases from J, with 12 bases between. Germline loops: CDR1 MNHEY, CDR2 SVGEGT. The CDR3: CASSYSRGGTGELFF. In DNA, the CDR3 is TGTGCCAGCAGTTATTCCAGGGGCGGCACCGGGGAGCTGTTTTTT.

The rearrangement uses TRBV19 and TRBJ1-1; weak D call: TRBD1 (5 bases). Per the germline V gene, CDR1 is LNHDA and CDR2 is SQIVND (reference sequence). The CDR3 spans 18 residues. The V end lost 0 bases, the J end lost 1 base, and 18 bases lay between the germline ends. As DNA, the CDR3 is TGTGCCAGTAGTATAGATAACATGGTCGGACAACCGAACACTGAAGCTTTCTTT. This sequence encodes CASSIDNMVGQPNTEAFF.

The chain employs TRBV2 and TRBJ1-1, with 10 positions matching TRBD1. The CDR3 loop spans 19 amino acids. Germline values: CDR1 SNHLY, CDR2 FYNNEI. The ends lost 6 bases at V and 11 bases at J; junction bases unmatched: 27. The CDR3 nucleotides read TGTGCCAGCAGGGGGACAGCTGTAACATTGTGGGGACAGGGGCGTCGGGCTTTCTTT. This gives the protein CASRGTAVTLWGQGRRAFF.

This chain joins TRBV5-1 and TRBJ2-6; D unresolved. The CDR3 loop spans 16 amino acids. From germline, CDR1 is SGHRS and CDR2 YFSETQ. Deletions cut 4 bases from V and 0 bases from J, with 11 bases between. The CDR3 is CASSPMLSSGANVLTF. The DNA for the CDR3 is TGCGCCAGCAGCCCCATGCTCAGCTCTGGGGCCAACGTCCTGACTTTC.

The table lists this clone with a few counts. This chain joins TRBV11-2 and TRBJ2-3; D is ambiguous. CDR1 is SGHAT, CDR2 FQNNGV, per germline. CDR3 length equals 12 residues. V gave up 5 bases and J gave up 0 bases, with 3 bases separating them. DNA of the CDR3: TGTGCCAGCAGCCCTAGCACAGATACGCAGTATTTT. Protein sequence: CASSPSTDTQYF.

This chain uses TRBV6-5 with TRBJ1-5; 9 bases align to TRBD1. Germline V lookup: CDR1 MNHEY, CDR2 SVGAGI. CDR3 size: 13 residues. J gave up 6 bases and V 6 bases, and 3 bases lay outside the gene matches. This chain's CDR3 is CASRQGAGQPQHF. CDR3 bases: TGTGCCAGCAGACAGGGGGCCGGTCAGCCCCAGCATTTT.

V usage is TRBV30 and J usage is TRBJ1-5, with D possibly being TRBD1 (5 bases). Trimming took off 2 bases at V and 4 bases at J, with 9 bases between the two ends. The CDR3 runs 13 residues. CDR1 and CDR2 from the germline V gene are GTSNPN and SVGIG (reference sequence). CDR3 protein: CAWSQQGNQPQHF. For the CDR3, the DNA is TGTGCCTGGAGTCAGCAGGGAAATCAGCCCCAGCATTTT.

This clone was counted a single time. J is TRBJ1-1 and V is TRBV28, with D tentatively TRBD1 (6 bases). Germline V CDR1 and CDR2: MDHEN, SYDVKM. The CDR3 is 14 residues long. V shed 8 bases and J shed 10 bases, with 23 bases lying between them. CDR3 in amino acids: CASGLTGARSGAFF. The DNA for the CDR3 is TGTGCCAGCGGCCTGACAGGCGCCCGTTCAGGAGCTTTCTTT.

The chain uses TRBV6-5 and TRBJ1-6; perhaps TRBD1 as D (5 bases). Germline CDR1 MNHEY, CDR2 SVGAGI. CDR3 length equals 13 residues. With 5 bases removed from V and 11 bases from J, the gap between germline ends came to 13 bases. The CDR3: CASSLGQGTPLHF. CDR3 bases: TGTGCCAGCAGTCTTGGCCAGGGTACACCCCTCCACTTT.

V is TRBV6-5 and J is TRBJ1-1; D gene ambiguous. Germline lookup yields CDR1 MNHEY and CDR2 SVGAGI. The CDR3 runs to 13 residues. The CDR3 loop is CATKQSETAEAFF. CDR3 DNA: TGTGCAACCAAACAGTCGGAAACAGCCGAAGCTTTCTTT.

CDR3 residues: CASSEIRQVTAGYTF. CDR3 nucleotide sequence: TGTGCCAGCAGTGAAATTAGACAGGTTACGGCTGGCTACACCTTC. The chain recombines TRBV2 with TRBJ1-2; D is perhaps TRBD1 (6 bases). Germline CDR1 SNHLY, CDR2 FYNNEI. There are 15 residues in the CDR3. V was trimmed by 2 bases and J by 7 bases, leaving 17 bases between them.

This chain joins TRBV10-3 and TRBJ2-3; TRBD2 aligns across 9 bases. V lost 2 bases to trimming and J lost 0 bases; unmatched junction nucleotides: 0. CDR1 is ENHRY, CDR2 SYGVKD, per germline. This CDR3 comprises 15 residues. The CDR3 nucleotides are TGTGCCATCAGTGAGGGACTAGCGAGCACAGATACGCAGTATTTT. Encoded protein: CAISEGLASTDTQYF.

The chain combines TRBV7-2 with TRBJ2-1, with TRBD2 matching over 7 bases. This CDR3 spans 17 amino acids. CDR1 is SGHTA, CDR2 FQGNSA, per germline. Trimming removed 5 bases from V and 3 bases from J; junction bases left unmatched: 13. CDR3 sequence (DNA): TGTGCCAGCAGCGTTCTTCCGGGGGGTGACTACTACAATGAGCAGTTCTTC. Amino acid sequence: CASSVLPGGDYYNEQFF.

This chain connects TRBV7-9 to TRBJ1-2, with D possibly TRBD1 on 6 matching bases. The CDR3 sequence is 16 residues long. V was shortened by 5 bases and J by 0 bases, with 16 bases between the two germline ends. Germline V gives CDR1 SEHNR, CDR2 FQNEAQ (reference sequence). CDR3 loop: CASSPDSPLTNYGYTF. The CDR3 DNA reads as TGTGCCAGCAGCCCGGACAGCCCACTAACTAACTATGGCTACACCTTC. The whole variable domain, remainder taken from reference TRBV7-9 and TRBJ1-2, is DTGVSQNPRHKITKRGQNVTFRCDPISEHNRLYWYRQTLGQGPEFLTYFQNEAQLEKSRLLSDRFSAERPKGSFSTLEIQRTEQGDSAMYLCASSPDSPLTNYGYTFGSGTRLTVV.

CDR3: CASSARRGTEAFF. Here the CDR3 DNA reads TGTGCCAGTAGTGCCAGAAGAGGCACTGAAGCTTTCTTT. V gene TRBV19 combines with J gene TRBJ1-1; D remains unclear. V lost 5 bases, J lost 4 bases, and 11 bases lay in between. Looked up from germline, CDR1 is LNHDA and CDR2 is SQIVND (reference sequence). The CDR3 has 13 amino acids.

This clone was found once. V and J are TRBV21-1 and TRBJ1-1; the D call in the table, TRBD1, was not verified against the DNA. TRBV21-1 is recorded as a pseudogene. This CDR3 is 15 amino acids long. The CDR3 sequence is CAPARQGRMNTEAFF. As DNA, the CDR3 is TGTGCCCCAGCCAGGCAGGGGAGAATGAACACTGAAGCTTTCTTT.

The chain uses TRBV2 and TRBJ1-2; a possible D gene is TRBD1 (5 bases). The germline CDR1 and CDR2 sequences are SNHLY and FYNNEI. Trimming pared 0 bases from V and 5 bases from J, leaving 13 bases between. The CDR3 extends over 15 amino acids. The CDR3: CASSEAGRGGYGYTF. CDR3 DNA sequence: TGTGCCAGCAGTGAAGCCGGAAGGGGAGGGTATGGCTACACCTTC.

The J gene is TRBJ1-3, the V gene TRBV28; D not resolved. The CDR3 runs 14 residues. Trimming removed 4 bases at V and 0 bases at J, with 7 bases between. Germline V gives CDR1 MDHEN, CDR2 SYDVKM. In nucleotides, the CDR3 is TGTGCCAGCAGTTCTTATAGCTCTGGAAACACCATATATTTT. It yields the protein CASSSYSSGNTIYF.

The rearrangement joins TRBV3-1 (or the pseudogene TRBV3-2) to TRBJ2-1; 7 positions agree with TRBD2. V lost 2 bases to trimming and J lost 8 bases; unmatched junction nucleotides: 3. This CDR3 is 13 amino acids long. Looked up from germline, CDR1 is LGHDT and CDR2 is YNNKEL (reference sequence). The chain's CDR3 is CASSQYSGHEQFF. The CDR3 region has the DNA TGTGCCAGCAGCCAATATAGCGGGCATGAGCAGTTCTTC.

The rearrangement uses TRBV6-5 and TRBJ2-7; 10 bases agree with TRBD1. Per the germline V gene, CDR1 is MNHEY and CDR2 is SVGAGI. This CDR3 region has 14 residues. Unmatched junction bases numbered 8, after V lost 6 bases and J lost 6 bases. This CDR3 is CASSLDRGLGEQYF. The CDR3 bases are TGTGCCAGCAGCCTCGACAGGGGGCTGGGCGAGCAGTACTTC.

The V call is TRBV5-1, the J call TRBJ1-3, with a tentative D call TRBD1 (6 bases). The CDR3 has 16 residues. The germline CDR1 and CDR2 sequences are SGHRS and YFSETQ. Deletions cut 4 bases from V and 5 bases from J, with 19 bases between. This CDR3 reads CASSHGNRDLRNTIYF. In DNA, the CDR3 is TGCGCCAGCAGCCACGGGAACAGGGATTTAAGAAACACCATATATTTT.

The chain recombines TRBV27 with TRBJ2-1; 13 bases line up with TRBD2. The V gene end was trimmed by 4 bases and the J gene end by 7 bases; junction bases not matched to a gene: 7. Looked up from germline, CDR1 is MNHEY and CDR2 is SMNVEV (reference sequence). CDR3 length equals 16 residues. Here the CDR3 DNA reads TGTGCCAGCAGTTGGGGACTAGCGGGACTGGGAAATGAGCAGTTCTTC. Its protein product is CASSWGLAGLGNEQFF.